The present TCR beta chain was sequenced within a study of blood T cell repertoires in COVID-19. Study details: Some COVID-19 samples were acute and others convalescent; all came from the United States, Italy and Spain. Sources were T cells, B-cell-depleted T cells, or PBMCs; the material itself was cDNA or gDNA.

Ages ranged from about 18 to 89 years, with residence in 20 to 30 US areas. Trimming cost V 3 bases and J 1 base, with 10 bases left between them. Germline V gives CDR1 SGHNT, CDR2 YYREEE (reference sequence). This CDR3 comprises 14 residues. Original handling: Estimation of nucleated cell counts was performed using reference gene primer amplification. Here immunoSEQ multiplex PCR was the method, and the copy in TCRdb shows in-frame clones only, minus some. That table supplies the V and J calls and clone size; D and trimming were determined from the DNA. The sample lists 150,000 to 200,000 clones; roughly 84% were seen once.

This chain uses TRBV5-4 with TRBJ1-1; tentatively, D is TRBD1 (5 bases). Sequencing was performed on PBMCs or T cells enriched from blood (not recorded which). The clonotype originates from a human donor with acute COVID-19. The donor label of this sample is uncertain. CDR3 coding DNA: TGTGCCAGCAGCTCCGCAGGGTGGAACACTGAAGCTTTCTTT. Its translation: CASSSAGWNTEAFF.